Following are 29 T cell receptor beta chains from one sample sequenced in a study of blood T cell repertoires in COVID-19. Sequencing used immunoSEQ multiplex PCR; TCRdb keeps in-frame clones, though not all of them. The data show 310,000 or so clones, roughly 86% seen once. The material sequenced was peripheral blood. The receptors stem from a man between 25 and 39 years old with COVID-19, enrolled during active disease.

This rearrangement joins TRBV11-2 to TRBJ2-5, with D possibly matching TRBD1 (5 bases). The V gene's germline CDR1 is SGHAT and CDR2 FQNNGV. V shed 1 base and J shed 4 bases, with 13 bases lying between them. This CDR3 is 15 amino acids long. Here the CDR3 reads CASSLGLQGTETQYF. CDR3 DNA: TGTGCCAGCAGCTTAGGATTGCAGGGTACAGAGACCCAGTACTTC.

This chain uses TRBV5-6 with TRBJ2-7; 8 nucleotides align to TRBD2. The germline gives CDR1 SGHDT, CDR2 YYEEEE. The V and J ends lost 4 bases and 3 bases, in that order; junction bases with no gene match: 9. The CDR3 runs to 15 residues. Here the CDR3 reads CASSHYRAGGYEQYF. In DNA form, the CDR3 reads TGTGCCAGCAGCCATTACAGGGCGGGAGGCTACGAGCAGTACTTC. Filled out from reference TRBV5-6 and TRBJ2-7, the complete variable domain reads DAGVTQSPTHLIKTRGQQVTLRCSPKSGHDTVSWYQQALGQGPQFIFQYYEEEERQRGNFPDRFSGHQFPNYSSELNVNALLLGDSALYLCASSHYRAGGYEQYFGPGTRLTVT.

The CDR3: CASSPHRPDSDEQYF. DNA for the CDR3: TGTGCCAGCAGCCCCCACCGGCCGGACAGCGACGAGCAGTACTTC. This chain joins TRBV21-1 and TRBJ2-7; TRBD1, as called in the table, went unchecked against the DNA. TRBV21-1 is designated a pseudogene. The CDR3 is 15 residues long.

DNA for the CDR3: TGTGCCAGCAGTTCCCCTAGCGGACTAACCTACGAGCAGTACTTC. Amino acid sequence: CASSSPSGLTYEQYF. This chain uses TRBV27 with TRBJ2-7, with 7 bases lining up with TRBD2. Germline lookup yields CDR1 MNHEY and CDR2 SMNVEV (reference sequence). The CDR3 covers 15 residues. V lost 4 bases and J lost 2; bases outside the gene matches: 8.

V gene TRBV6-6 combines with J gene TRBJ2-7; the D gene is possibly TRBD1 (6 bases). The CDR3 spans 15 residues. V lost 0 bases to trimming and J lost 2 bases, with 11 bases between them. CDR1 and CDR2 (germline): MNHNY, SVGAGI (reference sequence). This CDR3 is CASSYSAGAPYEQYF. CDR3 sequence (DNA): TGTGCCAGCAGTTACTCCGCAGGGGCGCCCTACGAGCAGTACTTC.

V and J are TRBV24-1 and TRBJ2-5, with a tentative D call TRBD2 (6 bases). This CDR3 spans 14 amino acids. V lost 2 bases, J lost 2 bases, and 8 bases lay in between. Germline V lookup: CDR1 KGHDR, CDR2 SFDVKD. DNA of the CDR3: TGTGCCACCAGTGATTCGGGGGATCAAGAGACCCAGTACTTC. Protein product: CATSDSGDQETQYF.

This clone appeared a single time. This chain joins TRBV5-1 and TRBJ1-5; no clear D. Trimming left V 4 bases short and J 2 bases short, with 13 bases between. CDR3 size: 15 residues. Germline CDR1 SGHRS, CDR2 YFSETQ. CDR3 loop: CASSPLPDGNQPQHF. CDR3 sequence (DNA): TGCGCCAGCAGCCCACTCCCTGATGGCAATCAGCCCCAGCATTTT.

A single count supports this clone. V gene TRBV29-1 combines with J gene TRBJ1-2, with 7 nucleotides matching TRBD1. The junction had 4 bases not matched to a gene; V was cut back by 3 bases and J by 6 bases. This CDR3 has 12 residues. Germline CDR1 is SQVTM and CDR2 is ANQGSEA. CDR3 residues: CSVDRGRDGYTF. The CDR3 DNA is TGCAGCGTTGATAGGGGGCGAGATGGCTACACCTTC. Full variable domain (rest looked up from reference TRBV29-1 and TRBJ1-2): SAVISQKPSRDICQRGTSLTIQCQVDSQVTMMFWYRQQPGQSLTLIATANQGSEATYESGFVIDKFPISRPNLTFSTLTVSNMSPEDSSIYLCSVDRGRDGYTFGSGTRLTVV.

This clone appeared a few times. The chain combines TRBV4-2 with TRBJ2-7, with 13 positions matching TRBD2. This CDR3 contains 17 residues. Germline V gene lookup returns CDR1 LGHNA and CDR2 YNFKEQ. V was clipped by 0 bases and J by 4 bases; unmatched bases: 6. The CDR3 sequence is CASSQDPSTSGGYEQYF. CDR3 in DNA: TGTGCCAGCAGCCAAGACCCCTCGACTAGCGGGGGGTACGAGCAGTACTTC.

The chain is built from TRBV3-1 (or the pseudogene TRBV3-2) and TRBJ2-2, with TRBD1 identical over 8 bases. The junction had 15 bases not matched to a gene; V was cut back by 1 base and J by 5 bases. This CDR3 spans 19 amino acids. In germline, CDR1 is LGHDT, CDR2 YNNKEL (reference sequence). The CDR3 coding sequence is TGTGCCAGCAGCCAAGGTTTGATTACAGGGGGAAGAAAAACCGGGGAGCTGTTTTTT. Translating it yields CASSQGLITGGRKTGELFF.

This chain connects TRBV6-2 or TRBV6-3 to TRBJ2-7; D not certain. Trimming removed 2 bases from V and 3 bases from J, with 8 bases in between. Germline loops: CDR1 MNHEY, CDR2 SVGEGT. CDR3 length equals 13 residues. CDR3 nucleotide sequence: TGTGCCAGCAGTTACCCCGTCGGCTACGAGCAGTACTTC. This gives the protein CASSYPVGYEQYF.

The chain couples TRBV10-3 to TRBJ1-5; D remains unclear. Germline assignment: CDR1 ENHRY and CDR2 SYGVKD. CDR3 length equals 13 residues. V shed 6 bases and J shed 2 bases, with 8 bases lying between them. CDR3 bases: TGTGCCATCAGCGGGTTTGGCAATCAGCCCCAGCATTTT. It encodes CAISGFGNQPQHF.

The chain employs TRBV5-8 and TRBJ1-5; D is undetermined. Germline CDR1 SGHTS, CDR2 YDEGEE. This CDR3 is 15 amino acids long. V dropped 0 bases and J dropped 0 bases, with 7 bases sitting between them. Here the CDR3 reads CASSLGPVSNQPQHF. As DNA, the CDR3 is TGTGCCAGCAGCTTGGGGCCAGTTAGCAATCAGCCCCAGCATTTT.

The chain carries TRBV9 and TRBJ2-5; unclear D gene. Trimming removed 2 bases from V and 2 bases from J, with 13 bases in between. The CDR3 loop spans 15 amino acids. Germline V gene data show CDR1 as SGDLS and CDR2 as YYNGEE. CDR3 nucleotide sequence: TGTGCCAGCAGCGTCATGCTTGGGCTTCAAGAGACCCAGTACTTC. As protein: CASSVMLGLQETQYF.

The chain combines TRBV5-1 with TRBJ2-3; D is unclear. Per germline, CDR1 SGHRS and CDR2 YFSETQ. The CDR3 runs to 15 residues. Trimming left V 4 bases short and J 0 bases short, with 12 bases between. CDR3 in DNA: TGCGCCAGCAGCCCCGGGTGGGTTAGCACAGATACGCAGTATTTT. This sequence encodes CASSPGWVSTDTQYF.

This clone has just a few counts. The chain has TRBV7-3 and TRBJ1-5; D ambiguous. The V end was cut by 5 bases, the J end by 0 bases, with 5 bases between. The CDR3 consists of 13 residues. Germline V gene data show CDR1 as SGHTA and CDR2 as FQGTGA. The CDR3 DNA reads TGTGCCAGCAGCCCCAGTAGCAATCAGCCCCAGCATTTT. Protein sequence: CASSPSSNQPQHF.

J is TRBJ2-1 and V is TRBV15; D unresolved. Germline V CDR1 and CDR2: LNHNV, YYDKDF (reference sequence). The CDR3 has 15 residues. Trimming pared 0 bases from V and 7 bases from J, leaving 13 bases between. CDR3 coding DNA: TGTGCCACCAGCAGAGAGACCTATACGAGGAATGAGCAGTTCTTC. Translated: CATSRETYTRNEQFF.

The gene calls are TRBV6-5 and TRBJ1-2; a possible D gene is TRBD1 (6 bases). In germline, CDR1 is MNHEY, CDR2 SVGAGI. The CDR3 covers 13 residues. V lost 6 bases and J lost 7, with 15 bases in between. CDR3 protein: CASSPMQGSGYTF. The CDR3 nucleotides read TGTGCCAGCAGCCCGATGCAGGGGTCTGGCTACACCTTC.

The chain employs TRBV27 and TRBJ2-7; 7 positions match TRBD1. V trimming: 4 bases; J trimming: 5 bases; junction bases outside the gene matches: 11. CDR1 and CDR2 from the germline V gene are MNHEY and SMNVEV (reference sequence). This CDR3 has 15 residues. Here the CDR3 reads CASSSLGQRFNEQYF. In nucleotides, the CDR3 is TGTGCCAGCAGTTCCTTGGGACAGCGTTTCAACGAGCAGTACTTC.

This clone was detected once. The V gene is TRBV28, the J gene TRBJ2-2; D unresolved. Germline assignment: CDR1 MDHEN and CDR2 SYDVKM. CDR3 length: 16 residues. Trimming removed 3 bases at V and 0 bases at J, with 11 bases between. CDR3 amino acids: CASSLWPAANTGELFF. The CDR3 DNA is TGTGCCAGCAGTTTGTGGCCTGCGGCGAACACCGGGGAGCTGTTTTTT.

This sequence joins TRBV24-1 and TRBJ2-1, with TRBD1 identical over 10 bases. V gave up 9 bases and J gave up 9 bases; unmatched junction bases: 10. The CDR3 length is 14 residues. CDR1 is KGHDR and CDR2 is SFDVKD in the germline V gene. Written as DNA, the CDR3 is TGTGCCACCGGTTGGGGGACAGGGGTCTCTGAGCAGTTCTTC. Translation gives CATGWGTGVSEQFF.

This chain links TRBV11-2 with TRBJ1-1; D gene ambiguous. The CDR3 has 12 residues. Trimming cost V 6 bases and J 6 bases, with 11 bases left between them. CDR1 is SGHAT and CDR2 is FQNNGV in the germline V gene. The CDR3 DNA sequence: TGTGCCAGCAGGGTCCGGCGGGCTGAAGCTTTCTTT. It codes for CASRVRRAEAFF.

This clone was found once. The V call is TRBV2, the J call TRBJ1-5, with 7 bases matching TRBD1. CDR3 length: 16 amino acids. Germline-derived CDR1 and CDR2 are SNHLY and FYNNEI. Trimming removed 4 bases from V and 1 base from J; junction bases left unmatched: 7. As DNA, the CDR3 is TGTGCCAGCAGTGCCCGACAGGGCGGCAGCAATCAGCCCCAGCATTTT. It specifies CASSARQGGSNQPQHF.

The CDR3: CASSQESQGAYEQYF. CDR3 bases: TGCGCCAGCAGCCAAGAGTCCCAGGGGGCCTACGAGCAGTACTTC. The chain uses TRBV4-1 and TRBJ2-7, with TRBD1 matching over 7 bases. Germline trimming cut 0 bases from V and 2 bases from J; bases unmatched to any gene: 4. There are 15 residues in the CDR3. Germline V gene data show CDR1 as MGHRA and CDR2 as YSYEKL.

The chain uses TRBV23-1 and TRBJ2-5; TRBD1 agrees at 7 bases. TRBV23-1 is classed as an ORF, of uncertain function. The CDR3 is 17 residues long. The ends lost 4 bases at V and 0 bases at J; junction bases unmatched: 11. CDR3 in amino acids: CASSRSYPDRDQETQYF. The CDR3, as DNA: TGCGCCAGCAGTCGATCGTACCCCGACAGGGACCAAGAGACCCAGTACTTC.

The CDR3 reads CASSFSGGAETQYF. In DNA form, the CDR3 reads TGTGCCAGCAGCTTTAGCGGGGGGGCGGAGACCCAGTACTTC. This chain connects TRBV11-2 to TRBJ2-5; 11 bases fit TRBD2. V shed 3 bases and J 5 bases; nucleotides not matched to a gene: 2. This CDR3 has 14 residues. Germline V gene data show CDR1 as SGHAT and CDR2 as FQNNGV. Based on the CDR3 plus reference TRBV11-2 and TRBJ2-5, the full variable domain is EAGVAQSPRYKIIEKRQSVAFWCNPISGHATLYWYQQILGQGPKLLIQFQNNGVVDDSQLPKDRFSAERLKGVDSTLKIQPAKLEDSAVYLCASSFSGGAETQYFGPGTRLLVL.

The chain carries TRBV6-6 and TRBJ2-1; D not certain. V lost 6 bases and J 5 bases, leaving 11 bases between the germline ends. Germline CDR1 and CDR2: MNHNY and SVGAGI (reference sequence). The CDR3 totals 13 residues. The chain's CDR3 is CASSPRLNNEQFF. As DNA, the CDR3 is TGTGCCAGCAGCCCGCGACTGAACAATGAGCAGTTCTTC.

CDR3 amino acids: CASSYTRPTEAFF. CDR3 sequence (DNA): TGTGCCAGCAGTTACACTAGACCGACTGAAGCTTTCTTT. V gene TRBV6-2 or TRBV6-3 combines with J gene TRBJ1-1, with D unclear. The CDR3 sequence is 13 residues long. Looked up from germline, CDR1 is MNHEY and CDR2 is SVGEGT. The V gene lost 2 bases and the J gene lost 5 bases, with 9 bases spanning the gap.

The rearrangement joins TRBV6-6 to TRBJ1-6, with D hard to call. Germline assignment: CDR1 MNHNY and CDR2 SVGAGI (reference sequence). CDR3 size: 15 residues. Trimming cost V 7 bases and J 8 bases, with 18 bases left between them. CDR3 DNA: TGTGCCAGCAAGTTCCCCTCCGGGCGGGATTCACCCCTCCACTTT. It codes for CASKFPSGRDSPLHF.